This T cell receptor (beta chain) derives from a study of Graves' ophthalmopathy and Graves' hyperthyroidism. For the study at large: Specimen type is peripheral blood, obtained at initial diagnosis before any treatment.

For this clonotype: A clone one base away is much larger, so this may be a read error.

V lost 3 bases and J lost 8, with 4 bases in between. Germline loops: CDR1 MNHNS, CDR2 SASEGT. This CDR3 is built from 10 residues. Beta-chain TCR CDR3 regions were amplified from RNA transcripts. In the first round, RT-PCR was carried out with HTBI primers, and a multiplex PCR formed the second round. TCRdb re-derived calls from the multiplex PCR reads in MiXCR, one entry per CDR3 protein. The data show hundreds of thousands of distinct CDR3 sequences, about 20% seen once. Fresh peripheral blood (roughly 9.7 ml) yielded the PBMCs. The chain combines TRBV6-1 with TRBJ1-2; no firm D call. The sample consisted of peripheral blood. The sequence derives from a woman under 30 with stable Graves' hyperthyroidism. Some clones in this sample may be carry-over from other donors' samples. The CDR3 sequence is CASSDIGYTF. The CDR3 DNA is TGTGCCAGCAGTGACATCGGCTACACCTTC.